This is a list of T cell receptor beta chains from one sample in a study of CD8 T cells in ankylosing spondylitis. TCRdb ran MiXCR on the 5' RACE reads and lists one entry per CDR3 protein. The sample lists 130,000 or so distinct CDR3 sequences, about an eighth occurring once. Sample: blood, either unsorted or a sorted T cell fraction (not recorded which). The source is a female donor with ankylosing spondylitis or in good health (not recorded which). Each CDR3 is given with its conserved first and last residue. A D gene is named only where the DNA matches it firmly. The size of a clone is reported for some rows only, either as once, few or many, or as a class for expanded clones.

cdr3_aa: CSARRTEQETQYF
cdr3_nt: TGCAGTGCTAGGAGGACAGAACAAGAGACCCAGTACTTC
j_call: TRBJ2-5
v_call: TRBV20-1
d_call: NA
clone_size: many

cdr3_aa: CASSLIFTGPATGELFF
cdr3_nt: TGTGCCAGCAGTCTCATCTTCACGGGTCCGGCCACCGGGGAGCTGTTTTTT
j_call: TRBJ2-2
v_call: TRBV6-1
d_call: NA
clone_size: many

cdr3_aa: CSARDTGGSQPQHF
cdr3_nt: TGCAGTGCTAGAGATACAGGGGGCTCTCAGCCCCAGCATTTT
j_call: TRBJ1-5
v_call: TRBV20-1
d_call: TRBD1
clone_size: many

cdr3_aa: CASSFAGTGGYLGYTF
cdr3_nt: TGTGCCAGCAGCTTCGCCGGGACAGGGGGTTATCTTGGCTACACCTTC
j_call: TRBJ1-2
v_call: TRBV7-2
d_call: TRBD1
clone_size: many

cdr3_aa: CASSPRGRTGNSNQPQHF
cdr3_nt: TGTGCCAGCTCACCAAGGGGCAGGACGGGTAATAGCAATCAGCCCCAGCATTTT
j_call: TRBJ1-5
v_call: TRBV18
d_call: NA
clone_size: few

cdr3_aa: CASSAPGPLGRDTQYF
cdr3_nt: TGTGCCAGCAGCGCGCCCGGGCCCCTCGGCCGAGATACGCAGTATTTT
j_call: TRBJ2-3
v_call: TRBV11-2
d_call: NA
clone_size: many

cdr3_aa: CASSLNDRGLGGYTF
cdr3_nt: TGTGCCAGCAGCTTAAATGACAGGGGGCTAGGGGGCTACACCTTC
j_call: TRBJ1-2
v_call: TRBV7-8
d_call: TRBD1
clone_size: NA

cdr3_aa: CASSPGLADDTQYF
cdr3_nt: TGTGCCAGCAGTCCGGGACTAGCAGACGATACGCAGTATTTT
j_call: TRBJ2-3
v_call: TRBV12-3/TRBV12-4
d_call: TRBD2
clone_size: many

cdr3_aa: CSATRGTQYF
cdr3_nt: TGCAGTGCCACGAGGGGGACCCAGTACTTC
j_call: TRBJ2-5
v_call: TRBV20-1
d_call: NA
clone_size: many

cdr3_aa: CASHRGYEQFF
cdr3_nt: TGTGCCAGCCACAGGGGATATGAGCAGTTCTTC
j_call: TRBJ2-1
v_call: TRBV25-1
d_call: TRBD1
clone_size: many

cdr3_aa: CASSVAGGPETQYF
cdr3_nt: TGTGCCAGCAGTGTGGCGGGAGGGCCGGAGACCCAGTACTTC
j_call: TRBJ2-5
v_call: TRBV2
d_call: TRBD2
clone_size: NA

cdr3_aa: CASRLYSTDTQYF
cdr3_nt: TGTGCCAGCAGGTTATATAGCACAGATACGCAGTATTTT
j_call: TRBJ2-3
v_call: TRBV7-8
d_call: NA
clone_size: many

cdr3_aa: CASSLALGMNTEAFF
cdr3_nt: TGTGCCAGCAGCTTGGCCTTGGGTATGAACACTGAAGCTTTCTTT
j_call: TRBJ1-1
v_call: TRBV7-9
d_call: NA
clone_size: many

cdr3_aa: CASSIGRGASYEQYF
cdr3_nt: TGTGCCAGCAGCATCGGACGGGGGGCAAGTTACGAGCAGTACTTC
j_call: TRBJ2-7
v_call: TRBV7-6
d_call: NA
clone_size: NA

cdr3_aa: CASSEWDSLDNEQFF
cdr3_nt: TGTGCCAGCAGTGAATGGGACAGCCTGGACAATGAGCAGTTCTTC
j_call: TRBJ2-1
v_call: TRBV6-1
d_call: TRBD1
clone_size: many

cdr3_aa: CASSSQMGQGAAEAFF
cdr3_nt: TGTGCCAGCAGCTCTCAAATGGGACAGGGGGCTGCTGAAGCTTTCTTT
j_call: TRBJ1-1
v_call: TRBV6-1
d_call: TRBD1
clone_size: many

cdr3_aa: CAGHSSGSSYNEQFF
cdr3_nt: TGTGCCGGCCACTCTAGCGGTAGCTCCTACAATGAGCAGTTCTTC
j_call: TRBJ2-1
v_call: TRBV7-2
d_call: TRBD2
clone_size: few

cdr3_aa: CASSWGDSEQYF
cdr3_nt: TGCGCCAGCAGCTGGGGAGATTCCGAGCAGTACTTC
j_call: TRBJ2-7
v_call: TRBV5-1
d_call: NA
clone_size: many

cdr3_aa: CASCHSGRVAGELFF
cdr3_nt: TGTGCCAGCTGCCACAGCGGGAGGGTTGCCGGGGAGCTGTTTTTT
j_call: TRBJ2-2
v_call: TRBV6-1
d_call: TRBD2
clone_size: many

cdr3_aa: CASSLDDTDTQYF
cdr3_nt: TGTGCCAGCAGTTTAGACGACACAGATACGCAGTATTTT
j_call: TRBJ2-3
v_call: TRBV12-3/TRBV12-4
d_call: NA
clone_size: many

cdr3_aa: CASTKELALETQYF
cdr3_nt: TGCGCCAGCACCAAGGAGCTAGCCCTAGAGACCCAGTACTTC
j_call: TRBJ2-5
v_call: TRBV5-1
d_call: NA
clone_size: many

cdr3_aa: CASSHDRFGQYF
cdr3_nt: TGTGCCAGCAGCCACGACAGGTTCGGGCAGTACTTC
j_call: TRBJ2-7
v_call: TRBV3-1
d_call: NA
clone_size: many

cdr3_aa: CASSPPGKETQYF
cdr3_nt: TGTGCCAGTAGTCCCCCAGGGAAAGAGACCCAGTACTTC
j_call: TRBJ2-5
v_call: TRBV19
d_call: NA
clone_size: many

cdr3_aa: CASNLQDVRDEQFF
cdr3_nt: TGCGCCAGCAACTTGCAGGACGTGCGGGATGAGCAGTTCTTC
j_call: TRBJ2-1
v_call: TRBV5-1
d_call: NA
clone_size: few

cdr3_aa: CSYRGPDPMNTEAFF
cdr3_nt: TGCAGTTACAGGGGCCCTGACCCTATGAACACTGAAGCTTTCTTT
j_call: TRBJ1-1
v_call: TRBV29-1
d_call: TRBD1
clone_size: many

cdr3_aa: CAWEDSTGSVAGYTF
cdr3_nt: TGTGCCTGGGAAGATTCGACAGGGTCCGTCGCTGGCTACACCTTC
j_call: TRBJ1-2
v_call: TRBV30
d_call: TRBD1
clone_size: many

cdr3_aa: CASMAWGETQYF
cdr3_nt: TGTGCCAGCATGGCCTGGGGAGAGACCCAGTACTTC
j_call: TRBJ2-5
v_call: TRBV12-3/TRBV12-4
d_call: NA
clone_size: many

cdr3_aa: CASSTDLNSPLHF
cdr3_nt: TGTGCCAGCTCAACGGACCTTAATTCACCCCTCCACTTT
j_call: TRBJ1-6
v_call: TRBV18
d_call: NA
clone_size: many

cdr3_aa: CSAIDYNQPQHF
cdr3_nt: TGCAGTGCTATTGACTACAATCAGCCCCAGCATTTT
j_call: TRBJ1-5
v_call: TRBV20-1
d_call: NA
clone_size: many

cdr3_aa: CSARPTGPTEAFF
cdr3_nt: TGCAGTGCTAGACCCACAGGGCCCACTGAAGCTTTCTTT
j_call: TRBJ1-1
v_call: TRBV20-1
d_call: NA
clone_size: NA

cdr3_aa: CASSADWARTDTQYF
cdr3_nt: TGTGCCAGCAGCGCTGACTGGGCCCGCACAGATACGCAGTATTTT
j_call: TRBJ2-3
v_call: TRBV11-2
d_call: NA
clone_size: many

cdr3_aa: CASRLPIGTSYEQFF
cdr3_nt: TGTGCAAGTCGCTTACCCATCGGGACTAGCTATGAGCAGTTCTTC
j_call: TRBJ2-1
v_call: TRBV12-2
d_call: NA
clone_size: many

cdr3_aa: CSVLSVAPGDTEAFF
cdr3_nt: TGCAGCGTCCTCTCCGTCGCTCCAGGGGACACTGAAGCTTTCTTT
j_call: TRBJ1-1
v_call: TRBV29-1
d_call: NA
clone_size: many

cdr3_aa: CASRREGLSYEQYF
cdr3_nt: TGTGCCAGCAGGCGGGAGGGCCTCTCCTACGAGCAGTACTTC
j_call: TRBJ2-7
v_call: TRBV27
d_call: TRBD2
clone_size: NA

cdr3_aa: CASSATPSYNEQFF
cdr3_nt: TGTGCCAGCTCCGCGACTCCTTCCTACAATGAGCAGTTCTTC
j_call: TRBJ2-1
v_call: TRBV18
d_call: NA
clone_size: few

cdr3_aa: CSANSGGGTDTQYF
cdr3_nt: TGCAGTGCTAATAGCGGGGGGGGCACAGATACGCAGTATTTT
j_call: TRBJ2-3
v_call: TRBV20-1
d_call: TRBD2
clone_size: many

cdr3_aa: CANSRVGNNEQFF
cdr3_nt: TGTGCCAACTCACGAGTTGGTAACAATGAGCAGTTCTTC
j_call: TRBJ2-1
v_call: TRBV6-1
d_call: NA
clone_size: NA

cdr3_aa: CASSLWGLADTGELFF
cdr3_nt: TGCGCCAGCAGCTTGTGGGGACTAGCGGACACCGGGGAGCTGTTTTTT
j_call: TRBJ2-2
v_call: TRBV5-1
d_call: TRBD2
clone_size: many

cdr3_aa: CASSLPQTGLNTGELFF
cdr3_nt: TGCGCCAGCAGCTTGCCCCAGACAGGCCTAAACACCGGGGAGCTGTTTTTT
j_call: TRBJ2-2
v_call: TRBV5-1
d_call: NA
clone_size: few

cdr3_aa: CATSRGLWGANEKLFF
cdr3_nt: TGTGCCACCAGCAGAGGCCTCTGGGGCGCTAATGAAAAACTGTTTTTT
j_call: TRBJ1-4
v_call: TRBV15
d_call: NA
clone_size: NA

cdr3_aa: CATSDRSVGFGNEQFF
cdr3_nt: TGTGCCACCAGTGACCGATCGGTAGGGTTCGGAAATGAGCAGTTCTTC
j_call: TRBJ2-1
v_call: TRBV24-1
d_call: NA
clone_size: many

cdr3_aa: CSVLSGRGDIQYF
cdr3_nt: TGCAGCGTCCTTAGCGGGAGGGGGGACATTCAGTACTTC
j_call: TRBJ2-4
v_call: TRBV29-1
d_call: TRBD2
clone_size: many

cdr3_aa: CASSLVSYTDTQYF
cdr3_nt: TGTGCCAGCAGTTTGGTTAGTTACACAGATACGCAGTATTTT
j_call: TRBJ2-3
v_call: TRBV12-3/TRBV12-4
d_call: NA
clone_size: many

cdr3_aa: CASRVSSYEQYF
cdr3_nt: TGTGCCAGCAGAGTTAGCTCCTACGAGCAGTACTTC
j_call: TRBJ2-7
v_call: TRBV28
d_call: NA
clone_size: many

cdr3_aa: CASSYGRDLYGYTF
cdr3_nt: TGTGCCAGCAGTTACGGTCGAGACCTCTATGGCTACACCTTC
j_call: TRBJ1-2
v_call: TRBV6-5
d_call: NA
clone_size: many

cdr3_aa: CASSLGTEHEQYF
cdr3_nt: TGTGCCAGCAGCTTAGGGACAGAACACGAGCAGTACTTC
j_call: TRBJ2-7
v_call: TRBV7-9
d_call: NA
clone_size: many

cdr3_aa: CASSPAPNQPQHF
cdr3_nt: TGTGCCAGCAGCCCTGCGCCAAATCAGCCCCAGCATTTT
j_call: TRBJ1-5
v_call: TRBV7-8
d_call: NA
clone_size: many

cdr3_aa: CASSPQGAPQPQHF
cdr3_nt: TGCGCCAGCAGCCCTCAGGGGGCCCCTCAGCCCCAGCATTTT
j_call: TRBJ1-5
v_call: TRBV5-1
d_call: TRBD1
clone_size: many

cdr3_aa: CSAGTVPSSYEQYF
cdr3_nt: TGCAGTGCTGGGACAGTACCGAGCTCCTACGAGCAGTACTTC
j_call: TRBJ2-7
v_call: TRBV20-1
d_call: TRBD1
clone_size: many

cdr3_aa: CAISERQRVTDTQYF
cdr3_nt: TGTGCCATCAGTGAACGCCAGCGGGTCACAGATACGCAGTATTTT
j_call: TRBJ2-3
v_call: TRBV10-3
d_call: NA
clone_size: many

cdr3_aa: CASSYSDRAAFF
cdr3_nt: TGTGCCAGCAGTTACTCGGACAGGGCAGCTTTCTTT
j_call: TRBJ1-1
v_call: TRBV6-2/TRBV6-3
d_call: TRBD1
clone_size: many

cdr3_aa: CAWATGLHQPQHF
cdr3_nt: TGTGCCTGGGCTACAGGGTTACATCAGCCCCAGCATTTT
j_call: TRBJ1-5
v_call: TRBV30
d_call: NA
clone_size: NA

cdr3_aa: CASSFGSRHPTDTQYF
cdr3_nt: TGTGCCAGCAGCTTCGGTTCTCGACACCCCACAGATACGCAGTATTTT
j_call: TRBJ2-3
v_call: TRBV7-9
d_call: NA
clone_size: few